This T cell receptor beta chain was observed in a study of T-cell memory formation after mild COVID-19. MiXCR was run by TCRdb on the 5' RACE reads, yielding one entry per CDR3 protein. The table has roughly 300,000 distinct CDR3 sequences, roughly 13% seen once. Germline CDR1 is SQVTM and CDR2 is ANQGSEA. V was clipped by 3 bases and J by 8 bases, with 19 bases between them. This CDR3 comprises 14 residues. The sequence was collected from a man aged 18 to 30 who had mild COVID-19 (a few samples of this study predate the infection). Cell type and time point are not known. Sequenced input: PBMCs or a T cell subset sorted from them (not recorded which). The chain joins TRBV29-1 to TRBJ2-5; D might be TRBD1 or TRBD2, each matching 5 bases. CDR3 coding DNA: TGCAGCGTTGAGTTTGGGGGAATAGAGGATACCCAGTACTTC. Protein product: CSVEFGGIEDTQYF.